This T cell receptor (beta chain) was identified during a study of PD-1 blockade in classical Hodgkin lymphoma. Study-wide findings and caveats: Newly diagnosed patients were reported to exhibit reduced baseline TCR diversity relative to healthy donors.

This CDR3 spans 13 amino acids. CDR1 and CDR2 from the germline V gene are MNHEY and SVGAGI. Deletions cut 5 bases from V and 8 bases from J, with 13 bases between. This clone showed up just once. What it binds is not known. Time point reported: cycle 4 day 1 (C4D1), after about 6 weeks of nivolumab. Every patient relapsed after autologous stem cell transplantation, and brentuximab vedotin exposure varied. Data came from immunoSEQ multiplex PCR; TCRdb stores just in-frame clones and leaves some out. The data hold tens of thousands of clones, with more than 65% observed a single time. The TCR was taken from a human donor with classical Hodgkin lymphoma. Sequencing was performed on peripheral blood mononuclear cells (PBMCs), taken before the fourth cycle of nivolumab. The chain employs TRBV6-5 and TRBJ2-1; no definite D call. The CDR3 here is CASSARAGHEQFF. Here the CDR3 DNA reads TGTGCCAGCAGTGCCCGAGCCGGCCATGAGCAGTTCTTC.